Listed here is a single TCR beta chain. What it recognizes is unknown. There are 15 residues in the CDR3. Germline loops: CDR1 MNHEY, CDR2 SMNVEV (reference sequence). Trimming took 1 base from V and 5 from J; bases not matched to a gene: 4. This sample was taken from a study of cytomegalovirus exposure and HLA in healthy donors. The study, taken as a whole, reports: Certain indistinguishable V segments, among them TRBV6-2 and TRBV6-3, were excluded. TCR sequences were mostly rare, though some public TCRs occurred in many donors. Sequencing artifact likely explains a cluster of highly shared sequence variants.

PCR used 60 Vbeta primers and 13 Jbeta primers. The repertoire was sequenced with immunoSEQ multiplex PCR; TCRdb's copy has only in-frame clones and lacks some. This table holds 100,000 to 150,000 clones, 84% found once. The material sequenced was PBMCs. This rearrangement joins TRBV27 to TRBJ2-7; 11 positions match TRBD1. The sequence was collected from a man between 50 and 59 years old in good health and CMV-seronegative. CDR3 sequence (DNA): TGTGCCAGCAGTTTATGGGACAGGGGGTTCCACGAGCAGTACTTC. Amino acid sequence: CASSLWDRGFHEQYF.